This passage covers 2 T cell receptor beta chains from one sample sequenced in a study of spatial heterogeneity in lung cancer (dated by TCRdb to 2018 to 2020). The time point label of this sample denotes: blood at routine non-recurrence follow-up after resection. The method was 5' RACE. Reads for this sample came from a NextSeq 500. TCRdb trimmed the raw reads at Q25, called clones with MiXCR and kept productive beta chains. Every distinct CDR3 protein forms one entry, paired with its most common genes and DNA. The sample profile shows over 95,000 distinct CDR3 sequences; more than 10% of them were found once. The ten largest account for 24% of the sample. This material consisted of PBMCs, taken at follow-up. The receptors were gathered from a female donor with early-stage non-small cell lung cancer.

This clonotype was observed at least ten times. The rearrangement links TRBV7-9 to TRBJ2-6; TRBD2 matches at 9 bases. This CDR3 spans 20 amino acids. Germline assignment: CDR1 SEHNR and CDR2 FQNEAQ (reference sequence). Trimming cost V 6 bases and J 0 bases; bases outside gene matches: 15. Here the CDR3 DNA reads TGTGCCAGCAGGCATACAAATGCCGGGACTAGCCTCTCTGGGGCCAACGTCCTGACTTTC. Translating gives CASRHTNAGTSLSGANVLTF.

The count of this clonotype is one. The chain has TRBV7-9 and TRBJ1-4; D gene uncertain. With 4 bases removed from V and 0 bases from J, the gap between germline ends came to 9 bases. The germline V gene has CDR1 SEHNR and CDR2 FQNEAQ (reference sequence). The length of the CDR3 is 15 residues. DNA for the CDR3: TGTGCCAGCAGCTACCTAGGCGCAACTAATGAAAAACTGTTTTTT. Translating gives CASSYLGATNEKLFF.